Listed below are T cell receptor beta chains from one sample, sequenced in a study of resident and recirculating memory T cells in vitiligo. TCRdb's table, derived via immunoSEQ multiplex PCR, lists solely in-frame clones and lacks some. The sample carries 40,000 to 45,000 clones, about nine tenths recorded once. What was sequenced was blood. These receptors all come from a male donor with vitiligo. Each CDR3 is given with its conserved first and last residue. Each record gives: D gene, J gene, V gene, clone size, CDR3 DNA, CDR3 protein. D genes are given only for firm matches. Size is omitted from some rows. Given values are once, few, many or a class for expanded clones.

d_gene: TRBD1
j_gene: TRBJ1-4
v_gene: TRBV7-3
abundance: .
CDR3nt: TGTGCCAGCAGCTTAAAGAAGACAGGGGATCTCAGTAATGAAAAACTGTTTTTT
CDR3aa: CASSLKKTGDLSNEKLFF

d_gene: TRBD1
j_gene: TRBJ2-3
v_gene: TRBV7-9
abundance: .
CDR3nt: TGTGCCAGCAGCTTATCCGGACAGGGTGAGAGGTTAGCGGATACGCAGTATTTT
CDR3aa: CASSLSGQGERLADTQYF

d_gene: .
j_gene: TRBJ1-1
v_gene: TRBV7-9
abundance: .
CDR3nt: TGTGCCAGCAGCTCCCACGTGGGCAGGAACACTGAAGCTTTCTTT
CDR3aa: CASSSHVGRNTEAFF

d_gene: TRBD1
j_gene: TRBJ2-5
v_gene: TRBV5-1
abundance: once
CDR3nt: TGCGCCAGCAGCTCGGGACAGGGTCAAGAGACCCAGTACTTC
CDR3aa: CASSSGQGQETQYF

d_gene: TRBD1
j_gene: TRBJ1-2
v_gene: TRBV4-3
abundance: .
CDR3nt: TGCGCCAGCAGCCAGGACAGGGGGCGAAGAGGCTACACCTTC
CDR3aa: CASSQDRGRRGYTF

d_gene: .
j_gene: TRBJ1-2
v_gene: TRBV4-2
abundance: .
CDR3nt: TGTGCCAGCAGCCAAGATCCGTATTATGGCTACACCTTC
CDR3aa: CASSQDPYYGYTF

d_gene: .
j_gene: TRBJ1-1
v_gene: TRBV7-2
abundance: .
CDR3nt: TGTGCCAGCAGCCCAAAGCTCACTGAAGCTTTCTTT
CDR3aa: CASSPKLTEAFF

d_gene: .
j_gene: TRBJ1-1
v_gene: TRBV13
abundance: .
CDR3nt: TGTGCCAGCAGTGAGGCAATGAACACTGAAGCTTTCTTT
CDR3aa: CASSEAMNTEAFF

d_gene: TRBD1
j_gene: TRBJ2-5
v_gene: TRBV5-1
abundance: .
CDR3nt: TGCGCCAGCAGTAACGCAGGGACAGGGGAAGAGACCCAGTACTTC
CDR3aa: CASSNAGTGEETQYF

d_gene: .
j_gene: TRBJ2-1
v_gene: TRBV7-9
abundance: once
CDR3nt: TGTGCCAGCAGCTTCGGACAGAATGAGCAGTTCTTC
CDR3aa: CASSFGQNEQFF

d_gene: .
j_gene: TRBJ2-1
v_gene: TRBV9
abundance: .
CDR3nt: TGTGCCAGCACCCCAGAACCAAGCTCCTACAATGAGCAGTTCTTC
CDR3aa: CASTPEPSSYNEQFF

d_gene: .
j_gene: TRBJ1-1
v_gene: TRBV27
abundance: once
CDR3nt: TGTGCCAGCAGTCTGATAAAGGACTCCCCTGAAGCTTTCTTT
CDR3aa: CASSLIKDSPEAFF

d_gene: TRBD1
j_gene: TRBJ1-4
v_gene: TRBV12-5
abundance: .
CDR3nt: TGTGCTAGTGGTTCCGGGACAGGGAATGAAAAACTGTTTTTT
CDR3aa: CASGSGTGNEKLFF

d_gene: .
j_gene: TRBJ1-1
v_gene: TRBV7-3
abundance: once
CDR3nt: TGTGCCAGCAGCTTGGGAGGGGACACTGAAGCTTTCTTT
CDR3aa: CASSLGGDTEAFF

d_gene: TRBD2
j_gene: TRBJ2-5
v_gene: TRBV13
abundance: .
CDR3nt: TGTGCCAGCAGCTTAGTAAGCGGGGGGCTAGAGACCCAGTACTTC
CDR3aa: CASSLVSGGLETQYF

d_gene: .
j_gene: TRBJ2-5
v_gene: TRBV18
abundance: .
CDR3nt: TGTGCCAGCTCACCCGGCAGGTCTCAAGAGACCCAGTACTTC
CDR3aa: CASSPGRSQETQYF

d_gene: TRBD2
j_gene: TRBJ2-1
v_gene: TRBV7-3
abundance: once
CDR3nt: TGTGCCAGCAGCTCCCGCGGGGGGTCCTACAATGAGCAGTTCTTC
CDR3aa: CASSSRGGSYNEQFF

d_gene: .
j_gene: TRBJ1-6
v_gene: TRBV7-2
abundance: .
CDR3nt: TGTGCCAGCAGCGCTCAGGGGAATAATTCACCCCTCCACTTT
CDR3aa: CASSAQGNNSPLHF

d_gene: .
j_gene: TRBJ2-3
v_gene: TRBV5-4
abundance: .
CDR3nt: TGTGCCAGCAGCTCGGAATTAGCGACAGATACGCAGTATTTT
CDR3aa: CASSSELATDTQYF

d_gene: .
j_gene: TRBJ2-7
v_gene: TRBV11-1
abundance: .
CDR3nt: TGTGCCAGCAGCTCATCAACAGGGTTCGAGCAGTACTTC
CDR3aa: CASSSSTGFEQYF

d_gene: TRBD1
j_gene: TRBJ2-7
v_gene: TRBV19
abundance: .
CDR3nt: TGTGCCAGTAGTAGGGAGGGGGGACAGGGAGCGTACGAGCAGTACTTC
CDR3aa: CASSREGGQGAYEQYF

d_gene: .
j_gene: TRBJ2-3
v_gene: TRBV4-3
abundance: .
CDR3nt: TGCGCCAGCAGCCAAGAGTACAGCCCGAGCACAGATACGCAGTATTTT
CDR3aa: CASSQEYSPSTDTQYF

d_gene: .
j_gene: TRBJ2-7
v_gene: TRBV9
abundance: .
CDR3nt: TGTGCCAGCAGCCCATGGACTAATTCGCACGAGCAGTACTTC
CDR3aa: CASSPWTNSHEQYF

d_gene: TRBD2
j_gene: TRBJ2-3
v_gene: TRBV7-9
abundance: .
CDR3nt: TGTGCCAGCAGCCCACCTAGCGGGGGACGCACAGATACGCAGTATTTT
CDR3aa: CASSPPSGGRTDTQYF

d_gene: .
j_gene: TRBJ2-1
v_gene: TRBV19
abundance: .
CDR3nt: TGTGCCAGTAGTATTGGGGCTGGTAATGAGCAGTTCTTC
CDR3aa: CASSIGAGNEQFF

d_gene: .
j_gene: TRBJ2-1
v_gene: TRBV7-7
abundance: .
CDR3nt: TGTGCTAGCAGCGGGGGGACAGGGCCCTACAATGAGCAGTTCTTC
CDR3aa: CASSGGTGPYNEQFF

d_gene: .
j_gene: TRBJ2-3
v_gene: TRBV12-5
abundance: .
CDR3nt: TGTGCTAGTGGTTTGGTACTCGGGGGTGGGACAGATACGCAGTATTTT
CDR3aa: CASGLVLGGGTDTQYF

d_gene: TRBD2
j_gene: TRBJ2-5
v_gene: TRBV28
abundance: .
CDR3nt: TGTGCCAGCATAGATAGCGGGGGGGGAGAGACCCAGTACTTC
CDR3aa: CASIDSGGGETQYF

d_gene: TRBD1
j_gene: TRBJ2-3
v_gene: TRBV11-1
abundance: few
CDR3nt: TGTGCCAGCAGCTGGGAACAGGGGTTTACAGATACGCAGTATTTT
CDR3aa: CASSWEQGFTDTQYF

d_gene: .
j_gene: TRBJ2-2
v_gene: TRBV11-1
abundance: .
CDR3nt: TGTGCCAGCAGCTCTAGCGGGGAGCTGTTTTTT
CDR3aa: CASSSSGELFF

d_gene: .
j_gene: TRBJ1-1
v_gene: TRBV30
abundance: .
CDR3nt: TGTGCCTGGAGTGTAAAGGTTCGGGACACTGAAGCTTTCTTT
CDR3aa: CAWSVKVRDTEAFF

d_gene: .
j_gene: TRBJ2-1
v_gene: TRBV5-1
abundance: .
CDR3nt: TGCGCCAGCAGCTTGTTCGGGGTACGCGATGAGCAGTTCTTC
CDR3aa: CASSLFGVRDEQFF

d_gene: .
j_gene: TRBJ2-3
v_gene: TRBV4-3
abundance: .
CDR3nt: TGCGCCAGCAGCCAAGGACAGTTCACAGATACGCAGTATTTT
CDR3aa: CASSQGQFTDTQYF

d_gene: .
j_gene: TRBJ1-2
v_gene: TRBV30
abundance: .
CDR3nt: TGTGCCTGGAGTGTACAGGGTAGCTATGGCTACACCTTC
CDR3aa: CAWSVQGSYGYTF

d_gene: TRBD2
j_gene: TRBJ2-7
v_gene: TRBV4-3
abundance: .
CDR3nt: TGCGCCAGCAGCCAAGATCCGACTAGCGCCCAGAGCTCCTACGAGCAGTACTTC
CDR3aa: CASSQDPTSAQSSYEQYF

d_gene: .
j_gene: TRBJ2-2
v_gene: TRBV10-3
abundance: .
CDR3nt: TGTGCCAGGAATATGGAGGGACACACCGGGGAGCTGTTTTTT
CDR3aa: CARNMEGHTGELFF

d_gene: .
j_gene: TRBJ2-7
v_gene: TRBV2
abundance: .
CDR3nt: TGTGCCAGCTTGAGGGAGCGCTTCTCCTACGAGCAGTACTTC
CDR3aa: CASLRERFSYEQYF

d_gene: .
j_gene: TRBJ1-1
v_gene: TRBV4-1
abundance: .
CDR3nt: TGCGCCAGCAGCCAAGTTCTAGGCCAGAACACTGAAGCTTTCTTT
CDR3aa: CASSQVLGQNTEAFF

d_gene: .
j_gene: TRBJ2-3
v_gene: TRBV29-1
abundance: .
CDR3nt: TGCAGCGTTCCTCGAGGTAGCGCAGATACGCAGTATTTT
CDR3aa: CSVPRGSADTQYF

d_gene: .
j_gene: TRBJ1-3
v_gene: TRBV7-8
abundance: .
CDR3nt: TGTGCCAGCAGCCTAACCCGTCCCGATCGAAACACCATATATTTT
CDR3aa: CASSLTRPDRNTIYF

d_gene: .
j_gene: TRBJ1-6
v_gene: TRBV30
abundance: .
CDR3nt: TGTGCCTGGAGTAAGAACAGGGAATCACCCCTCCACTTT
CDR3aa: CAWSKNRESPLHF

d_gene: TRBD1
j_gene: TRBJ1-1
v_gene: TRBV7-2
abundance: once
CDR3nt: TGTGCCAGCAGCTTAGGACAGGGGCTTGATGCTTTCTTT
CDR3aa: CASSLGQGLDAFF

d_gene: TRBD2
j_gene: TRBJ2-2
v_gene: TRBV19
abundance: .
CDR3nt: TGTGCCAGTACTAGCGGCCTGAACACCGGGGAGCTGTTTTTT
CDR3aa: CASTSGLNTGELFF

d_gene: .
j_gene: TRBJ2-1
v_gene: TRBV7-6
abundance: once
CDR3nt: TGTGCCAGCAGCTTTCGACAGCTAAGCTCCTACAATGAGCAGTTCTTC
CDR3aa: CASSFRQLSSYNEQFF

d_gene: .
j_gene: TRBJ1-1
v_gene: TRBV10-3
abundance: .
CDR3nt: TGTGCCATCAGTGAGCCCGAGAGGGACACTGAAGCTTTCTTT
CDR3aa: CAISEPERDTEAFF

d_gene: TRBD2
j_gene: TRBJ2-3
v_gene: TRBV4-1
abundance: medium-sized
CDR3nt: TGCGCCAGCAGCGTCACTAGCGGGGGCACAGATACGCAGTATTTT
CDR3aa: CASSVTSGGTDTQYF

d_gene: TRBD2
j_gene: TRBJ2-5
v_gene: TRBV5-1
abundance: .
CDR3nt: TGCGCCAGCAGCTTGGATCCTAGAGCGGGGTCAGAGACCCAGTACTTC
CDR3aa: CASSLDPRAGSETQYF

d_gene: TRBD2
j_gene: TRBJ2-5
v_gene: TRBV9
abundance: .
CDR3nt: TGTGCCAGCAGCGTGGGACTAGCGGGGGGCCTTCGGGAGACCCAGTACTTC
CDR3aa: CASSVGLAGGLRETQYF

d_gene: .
j_gene: TRBJ2-5
v_gene: TRBV14
abundance: .
CDR3nt: TGTGCCAGCAGCCAAGAGATGAGGGTAGAGACCCAGTACTTC
CDR3aa: CASSQEMRVETQYF

d_gene: .
j_gene: TRBJ1-3
v_gene: TRBV5-4
abundance: .
CDR3nt: TGTGCCAGCAGCTTCAGGGATGGAAACACCATATATTTT
CDR3aa: CASSFRDGNTIYF